This T cell receptor beta chain derives from a study of PD-1 blockade in classical Hodgkin lymphoma. Study-wide results and caveats: Repertoire difference causes, possibly disease activity or prior therapy, remain undefined. Diversity in CD4+ TCRs, unlike that measured in CD8+ TCRs, had risen significantly by C4D1.

As for time point: cycle 4 day 1 (C4D1), after more than 5 weeks of nivolumab. All patients experienced relapse after autologous stem cell transplantation, and brentuximab vedotin exposure was variable. Reported best responses ranged across complete response, partial response or progressive disease. Trimming took 6 bases from V and 1 from J, leaving 13 bases between them. The length of the CDR3 is 15 residues. Germline loops: CDR1 MGHRA, CDR2 YSYEKL. This clone appeared a single time. What it binds is not known. TCRdb's copy holds only in-frame clones and misses some; the assay was immunoSEQ multiplex PCR. Counted here are tens of thousands of clones, over 85% occurring once; the ten biggest clones make up 8%.

The material was peripheral blood mononuclear cells (PBMCs), obtained before the fourth cycle of nivolumab. This TCR was recovered from a human donor with classical Hodgkin lymphoma. The chain employs TRBV4-1 and TRBJ2-1; perhaps TRBD2 as D (6 bases). Here the CDR3 DNA reads TGCGCCAGCAGATGGCTGGCGGGATCCTACAATGAGCAGTTCTTC. Amino acids: CASRWLAGSYNEQFF.